The subject of this entry is one TCR beta chain. Data came from immunoSEQ multiplex PCR; TCRdb stores just in-frame clones and leaves some out. The sample has about 89,000 clones, 85% to 95% seen once; the top ten hold about 0.22%. These data belong to a study of technical replicates of blood from a handful of donors. V was clipped by 0 bases and J by 8 bases; unmatched bases: 4. Germline-derived CDR1 and CDR2 are SGHRS and YFSETQ. This CDR3 contains 13 residues. The V gene is TRBV5-1, the J gene TRBJ1-2; TRBD1 matches at 7 bases. Sequences were obtained from T cells isolated from PBMCs. The sequence derives from a human donor in good health. The CDR3 DNA reads as TGCGCCAGCAGCTTGGGGACAGGTGCGGGCTACACCTTC. Encoded protein: CASSLGTGAGYTF.